Following are 22 T cell receptor beta chains from one sample sequenced in a study of response to subunit inactivated influenza vaccine. Each CDR3 protein is one row after TCRdb ran MiXCR on the RT-PCR reads. Counted here are around 320,000 distinct CDR3 sequences, about 20% occurring once; the ten biggest clones make up about 9.3%. The sequenced sample was PBMCs from blood, obtained 21 months after vaccination. The receptors were sampled from a man between 50 and 70 years old who received an inactivated influenza vaccine.

This clonotype turned up a few times. The chain joins TRBV5-1 to TRBJ2-3; TRBD1 matches at 7 bases. The CDR3 is made up of 14 amino acids. Looked up from germline, CDR1 is SGHRS and CDR2 is YFSETQ. The V segment lost 2 bases and the J segment 2 bases; nucleotides outside the gene matches: 2. This CDR3 reads CASSFGTVTDTQYF. DNA for the CDR3: TGCGCCAGCAGCTTCGGGACAGTCACAGATACGCAGTATTTT.

This clonotype showed up many times. J is TRBJ1-4 and V is TRBV12-3 or TRBV12-4, with no clear D. The CDR3 covers 15 residues. V dropped 3 bases and J dropped 0 bases, with 8 bases sitting between them. In DNA, the CDR3 is TGTGCCAGCAGTTTTAGCACGGCAACTAATGAAAAACTGTTTTTT. Translation gives CASSFSTATNEKLFF.

Of note for this clonotype: A much larger clone differs by one base, so this may be a read error. The V call is TRBV3-1, the J call TRBJ1-2; TRBD1 matches at 7 bases. The CDR3 totals 14 residues. Per germline, CDR1 LGHDT and CDR2 YNNKEL (reference sequence). The CDR3 spells CDSSPWTGSYGYTF. DNA of the CDR3: TGTGACAGCAGCCCCTGGACAGGTTCTTATGGCTACACCTTC.

This chain connects TRBV28 to TRBJ1-2; a possible D gene is TRBD1 (5 bases). CDR1 is MDHEN and CDR2 is SYDVKM in the germline V gene. CDR3 length equals 16 residues. V shed 6 bases and J shed 0 bases, with 17 bases lying between them. In DNA form, the CDR3 reads TGTGCCAGCAGCCCGCTTAGAGGGGAAGCTAACTATGGCTACACCTTC. It specifies CASSPLRGEANYGYTF.

The V and J genes are TRBV20-1 and TRBJ1-2; possible D gene TRBD1, 6 bases. The germline CDR1 and CDR2 sequences are DFQATT and SNEGSKA (reference sequence). The ends were cut back, 3 bases at V and 5 bases at J, with 28 bases in the middle. This CDR3 is built from 18 residues. As DNA, the CDR3 is TGCAGTGCTAGGCGCCTCCGGGACCTATTAAGGGGGAGGTATGGCTACACCTTC. Translated, it gives CSARRLRDLLRGRYGYTF.

The sample holds many counts of this clonotype. In nucleotides, the CDR3 is TGTGCCAGCAGCTACCCGGTCGACTATGGCTACACCTTC. It translates to CASSYPVDYGYTF. V gene TRBV5-6 combines with J gene TRBJ1-2; D remains ambiguous. V was shortened by 3 bases and J by 3 bases, with 9 bases between the two germline ends. The CDR3 is made up of 13 amino acids. Germline V gene sequence: CDR1 SGHDT, CDR2 YYEEEE. Full variable domain (outside the CDR3, taken from reference TRBV5-6 and TRBJ1-2): DAGVTQSPTHLIKTRGQQVTLRCSPKSGHDTVSWYQQALGQGPQFIFQYYEEEERQRGNFPDRFSGHQFPNYSSELNVNALLLGDSALYLCASSYPVDYGYTFGSGTRLTVV.

The rearrangement uses TRBV6-6 and TRBJ2-7; unclear D gene. V lost 5 bases to trimming and J lost 1 base, with 6 bases between them. CDR1 is MNHNY and CDR2 is SVGAGI in the germline V gene (reference sequence). CDR3 size: 12 residues. The CDR3 DNA reads TGTGCCAGCAGTAGTCGATCCTACGAGCAGTACTTC. This sequence encodes CASSSRSYEQYF.

The chain links TRBV30 to TRBJ1-2; 7 bases line up with TRBD1. Germline V gene sequence: CDR1 GTSNPN, CDR2 SVGIG (reference sequence). CDR3 size: 14 residues. V shed 7 bases and J 1 base; nucleotides not matched to a gene: 9. CDR3 bases: TGTGCCTACGACCAGGGGGGCCATAACTATGGCTACACCTTC. It codes for CAYDQGGHNYGYTF.

The gene calls are TRBV7-2 and TRBJ1-5; D is possibly TRBD1 (5 bases). V was pared by 4 bases and J by 4 bases, with 14 bases between. CDR3 size: 15 residues. The V gene's germline CDR1 is SGHTA and CDR2 FQGNSA. The CDR3 loop reads CASSSARGINQPQHF. CDR3 nucleotides: TGTGCCAGCAGCTCCGCAAGGGGAATTAATCAGCCCCAGCATTTT.

Points on this clonotype: Being one base from a much bigger clone, this may be a read error. The chain links TRBV4-2 to TRBJ1-1, with D possibly being TRBD1 (5 bases). The CDR3 totals 15 residues. From germline, CDR1 is LGHNA and CDR2 YNFKEQ. The DNA of the CDR3 is TGTGCCAGCAGCCAAGATCCCGGGCGGGGCACTGTAGCTTTCTTT. This gives the protein CASSQDPGRGTVAFF.

This chain joins TRBV5-1 and TRBJ2-3, with 10 bases aligning to TRBD2. V shed 4 bases, J shed 4 bases, and the junction held 12 bases outside the gene matches. CDR3 length: 17 amino acids. In germline, CDR1 is SGHRS, CDR2 YFSETQ. In DNA form, the CDR3 reads TGCGCCAGCAGCCTACATCCTAGCGGGGGAGCGTCAGATACGCAGTATTTT. Residues: CASSLHPSGGASDTQYF.

The rearrangement links TRBV4-3 to TRBJ2-1; tentatively, D is TRBD2 (5 bases). CDR1 and CDR2 (germline): LGHNA, YSLEER. This CDR3 spans 13 amino acids. Trimming left V 0 bases short and J 10 bases short, with 10 bases between. The CDR3 here is CASSQEGRVEQFF. CDR3 in DNA: TGCGCCAGCAGCCAAGAAGGGCGGGTAGAGCAGTTCTTC.

Many counts were recorded for this clonotype. V usage is TRBV20-1 and J usage is TRBJ2-7, with TRBD2 identical over 8 bases. The germline V gene has CDR1 DFQATT and CDR2 SNEGSKA (reference sequence). The V gene end was trimmed by 0 bases and the J gene end by 3 bases; junction bases not matched to a gene: 4. This CDR3 is built from 14 residues. CDR3 protein: CSARDLSGNYEQYF. The CDR3 DNA is TGCAGTGCTAGAGATCTTAGCGGGAACTACGAGCAGTACTTC.

The gene calls are TRBV3-1 and TRBJ1-1; D is ambiguous. This CDR3 region has 13 residues. Germline CDR1 is LGHDT and CDR2 is YNNKEL (reference sequence). The germline V and J ends were trimmed by 10 bases and 6 bases, with 18 bases remaining between them. The CDR3 region is CATGPPEVPEAFF. The CDR3 DNA is TGTGCCACCGGGCCCCCCGAGGTACCTGAAGCTTTCTTT.

The V call is TRBV4-3, the J call TRBJ2-7, with D possibly being TRBD1 (6 bases). V lost 4 bases and J lost 2, with 12 bases in between. The CDR3 has 14 amino acids. Germline V gene data show CDR1 as LGHNA and CDR2 as YSLEER. This CDR3 reads CASSPETGAYEQYF. CDR3 sequence (DNA): TGCGCCAGCAGCCCGGAGACAGGAGCCTACGAGCAGTACTTC.

This clonotype was seen more than once but under ten times. V usage is TRBV27 and J usage is TRBJ1-4; D perhaps matches TRBD1 (5 bases). This CDR3 has 16 residues. Germline V gene sequence: CDR1 MNHEY, CDR2 SMNVEV (reference sequence). V lost 2 bases and J 0 bases, leaving 10 bases between the germline ends. CDR3 residues: CASSLNGATTNEKLFF. In nucleotides, the CDR3 is TGTGCCAGCAGTTTAAACGGGGCGACAACTAATGAAAAACTGTTTTTT.

The rearrangement links TRBV20-1 to TRBJ2-2; no reliable D call. Trimming stripped 6 bases from V and 0 bases from J, with 14 bases between. The CDR3 contains 15 residues. Per germline, CDR1 DFQATT and CDR2 SNEGSKA (reference sequence). The CDR3 is CSAVRRTANTGELFF. DNA for the CDR3: TGCAGTGCGGTCAGACGAACCGCGAACACCGGGGAGCTGTTTTTT.

This clonotype turned up a few times. The chain is built from TRBV15 and TRBJ1-1; D is undetermined. V was shortened by 6 bases and J by 1 base, with 9 bases between the two germline ends. CDR3 size: 13 residues. The germline V gene has CDR1 LNHNV and CDR2 YYDKDF (reference sequence). CDR3 amino acids: CATSRWENTEAFF. The CDR3 region has the DNA TGTGCCACCAGTCGGTGGGAGAACACTGAAGCTTTCTTT.

This clonotype occurred a few times. The chain combines TRBV6-2 or TRBV6-3 with TRBJ2-7; the D call may be TRBD1 or TRBD2 (5 bases each). The V gene's germline CDR1 is MNHEY and CDR2 SVGEGT. The CDR3 contains 14 residues. V was clipped by 5 bases and J by 0 bases, with 11 bases between them. The DNA for the CDR3 is TGTGCCAGCAGTCCTGGGGGAAGCTCCTACGAGCAGTACTTC. It translates to CASSPGGSSYEQYF.

The V gene is TRBV28, the J gene TRBJ2-7; 11 bases align to TRBD1. Germline loops: CDR1 MDHEN, CDR2 SYDVKM. The junction had 1 base not matched to a gene; V was cut back by 4 bases and J by 2 bases. CDR3 size: 14 residues. The CDR3 reads CASSWTGGAYEQYF. The CDR3, as DNA: TGTGCCAGCAGTTGGACAGGGGGCGCCTACGAGCAGTACTTC. The whole variable domain, remainder taken from reference TRBV28 and TRBJ2-7, is DVKVTQSSRYLVKRTGEKVFLECVQDMDHENMFWYRQDPGLGLRLIYFSYDVKMKEKGDIPEGYSVSREKKERFSLILESASTNQTSMYLCASSWTGGAYEQYFGPGTRLTVT.

The gene calls are TRBV6-2 or TRBV6-3 and TRBJ2-5; D is ambiguous. Germline V gives CDR1 MNHEY, CDR2 SVGEGT. This CDR3 comprises 17 residues. V dropped 1 base and J dropped 1 base, with 16 bases sitting between them. The CDR3 DNA reads as TGTGCCAGCAGTTACTGGCTCGACGGAGAATTCCAAGAGACCCAGTACTTC. Translation gives CASSYWLDGEFQETQYF.

This clonotype has only a few counts. This sequence joins TRBV6-2 or TRBV6-3 and TRBJ1-5; D gene uncertain. The CDR3 runs 15 residues. Trimming shortened V by 2 bases and J by 3 bases, and 11 bases separated the two germline ends. Germline loops: CDR1 MNHEY, CDR2 SVGEGT. The CDR3 region is CASSYRSGHNQPQHF. CDR3 DNA: TGTGCCAGCAGTTACCGGTCAGGCCACAATCAGCCCCAGCATTTT.